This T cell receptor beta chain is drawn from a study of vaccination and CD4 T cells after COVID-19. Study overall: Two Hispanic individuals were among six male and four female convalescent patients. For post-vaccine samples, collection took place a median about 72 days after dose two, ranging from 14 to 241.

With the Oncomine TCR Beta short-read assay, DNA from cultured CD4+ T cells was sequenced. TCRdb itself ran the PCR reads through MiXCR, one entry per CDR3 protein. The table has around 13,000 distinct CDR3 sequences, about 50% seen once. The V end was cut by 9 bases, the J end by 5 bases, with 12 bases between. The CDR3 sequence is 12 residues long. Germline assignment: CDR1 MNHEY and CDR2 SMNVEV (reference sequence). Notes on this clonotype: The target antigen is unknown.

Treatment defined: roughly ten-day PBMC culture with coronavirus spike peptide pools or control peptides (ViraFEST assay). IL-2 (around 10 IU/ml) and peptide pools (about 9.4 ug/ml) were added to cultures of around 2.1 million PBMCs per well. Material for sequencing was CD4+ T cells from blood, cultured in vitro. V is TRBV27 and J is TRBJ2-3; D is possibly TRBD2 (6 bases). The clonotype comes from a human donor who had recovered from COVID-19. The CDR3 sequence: CASSGVGDTQYF. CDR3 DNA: TGTGCCAGTTCGGGAGTAGGAGATACGCAGTATTTT.